The 28 T cell receptor beta chains below come from one sample, sequenced in a study of blood T cells in healthy people across ages. For the second PCR, which ran for about 6 to 11 cycles, a sample-barcoded 5' primer and a J-beta primer mix were used. TCRdb reprocessed the 5' RACE reads via MiXCR and lists one record per CDR3 protein. Of about 780,000 distinct CDR3 sequences listed, roughly 26% were seen once; the top ten hold 2.5% to 3.5%. The same specimen was also included in a second study, on T cells of mothers and their children.

Sequencing was carried out using blood. These receptors originate from a boy aged 10-17 years in good health.

The chain joins TRBV5-1 to TRBJ2-1; the D gene is possibly TRBD1 (5 bases). The better agreement between TRBJ2-7 and the DNA end casts doubt on the J call. Germline CDR1 reads SGHRS; CDR2 reads YFSETQ. There are 16 residues in the CDR3. CDR3 DNA: TGCGCCAGCAGCTTGGCCTCCCAGGGCACGACCTACGAGCAGTACTTC. It codes for CASSLASQGTTYEQYF.

The rearrangement joins TRBV20-1 to TRBJ2-7; 7 bases map to TRBD1. The CDR3 covers 13 residues. The J segment lost 0 bases and the V segment lost 6 bases, leaving 5 bases of the junction unmatched. The germline V gene has CDR1 DFQATT and CDR2 SNEGSKA (reference sequence). CDR3 nucleotides: TGCAGTGCCATCAGACAGGGCTCCTACGAGCAGTACTTC. This codes for CSAIRQGSYEQYF.

This clonotype has a handful of counts. The chain has TRBV18 and TRBJ2-2, with D perhaps TRBD2 (5 bases). There are 15 residues in the CDR3. Germline assignment: CDR1 KGHSH and CDR2 LQKENI. V was trimmed by 4 bases and J by 4 bases, leaving 13 bases between them. The CDR3 coding sequence is TGTGCCAGCTCACTTGTTGGCGCGGGCACCGGGGAGCTGTTTTTT. It codes for CASSLVGAGTGELFF.

This sequence joins TRBV5-1 and TRBJ2-1; 7 bases map to TRBD1. The CDR3 has 16 residues. The J segment lost 4 bases and the V segment lost 2 bases, leaving 9 bases of the junction unmatched. Germline V lookup: CDR1 SGHRS, CDR2 YFSETQ. The CDR3 loop reads CASSFQGGRGYNEQFF. The CDR3 DNA is TGCGCCAGCAGCTTTCAGGGTGGCAGGGGGTACAATGAGCAGTTCTTC.

This chain uses TRBV12-3 or TRBV12-4 with TRBJ2-1; 8 bases match TRBD2. The CDR3 spans 16 residues. With 5 bases clipped from V and 2 bases from J, the junction kept 8 bases outside the gene matches. The CDR3 nucleotides are TGTGCCAGCAGTCCCGGGATAGCGGGAACCTACAATGAGCAGTTCTTC. This codes for CASSPGIAGTYNEQFF.

The V and J genes are TRBV5-1 and TRBJ2-5; 11 positions agree with TRBD2. This CDR3 comprises 18 residues. Germline V CDR1 and CDR2: SGHRS, YFSETQ. Losses at the gene ends were 0 bases for V and 2 bases for J; bases not matched to a gene: 9. The CDR3: CASSLAASGGPGQETQYF. For the CDR3, the DNA is TGCGCCAGCAGCTTGGCGGCTAGCGGGGGGCCGGGTCAAGAGACCCAGTACTTC.

The genes are TRBV5-1 and TRBJ1-1, with a possible D match to TRBD1 (6 bases). The CDR3 contains 16 residues. V gave up 0 bases and J gave up 1 base, with 13 bases separating them. Germline V CDR1 and CDR2: SGHRS, YFSETQ. CDR3 sequence (DNA): TGCGCCAGCAGCTTGGCCCGCGGCAGGGGGAACACTGAAGCTTTCTTT. Translated: CASSLARGRGNTEAFF.

The chain has TRBV2 and TRBJ2-3; D remains ambiguous. CDR1 is SNHLY, CDR2 FYNNEI, per germline. Trimming removed 1 base at V and 7 bases at J, with 9 bases between. This CDR3 contains 13 residues. This CDR3 reads CASSEERINTQYF. The CDR3 DNA sequence: TGTGCCAGCAGTGAAGAACGGATCAATACGCAGTATTTT.

There are a few counts of this clonotype. V is TRBV7-8 and J is TRBJ1-4; the D gene is possibly TRBD1 (5 bases). This CDR3 region has 18 residues. Germline V gene sequence: CDR1 SGHVS, CDR2 FQNEAQ. Trimming took 1 base from V and 0 from J, leaving 15 bases between them. The CDR3 region has the DNA TGTGCCAGCAGCTTAGTGCAATGGGGGGACGCAACTAATGAAAAACTGTTTTTT. Translating it yields CASSLVQWGDATNEKLFF.

This chain uses TRBV14 with TRBJ2-5; TRBD2 agrees at 8 bases. Trimming took 6 bases from V and 4 from J; bases not matched to a gene: 10. Germline V lookup: CDR1 SGHDN, CDR2 FVKESK. The CDR3 is 15 amino acids. The CDR3 loop is CASSHLAGGRETQYF. The CDR3 nucleotides are TGTGCCAGCAGTCATCTGGCGGGGGGACGAGAGACCCAGTACTTC.

This clonotype was recorded a few times. The chain is built from TRBV5-1 and TRBJ2-5; D assignment may be TRBD1 or TRBD2 (5 bases each). The germline V and J ends were trimmed by 0 bases and 5 bases, with 11 bases remaining between them. This CDR3 is 14 amino acids long. CDR1 SGHRS and CDR2 YFSETQ come from the germline V gene. CDR3 loop: CASSLDWGFETQYF. DNA for the CDR3: TGCGCCAGCAGCTTGGACTGGGGGTTCGAGACCCAGTACTTC.

This clonotype was counted only a few times. The chain couples TRBV12-3 or TRBV12-4 to TRBJ2-4, with 10 bases aligning to TRBD2. The trim removed 7 bases at V and 5 bases at J, leaving 5 bases unmatched. The CDR3 totals 14 residues. As DNA, the CDR3 is TGTGCCAGCATCCTAAGCGGGGGGGAAAACATTCAGTACTTC. This gives the protein CASILSGGENIQYF.

CDR3: CASSPQGLAGYEQFF. DNA for the CDR3: TGTGCCAGCAGTCCCCAAGGACTAGCCGGCTATGAGCAGTTCTTC. The chain couples TRBV6-1 to TRBJ2-1; the match to TRBD2 covers 8 bases. The CDR3 has 15 residues. Germline V CDR1 and CDR2: MNHNS, SASEGT. V lost 5 bases and J lost 8; bases outside the gene matches: 11.

This clonotype appeared many times. This chain links TRBV7-2 with TRBJ2-5, with a possible D match to TRBD2 (6 bases). CDR3 length: 19 amino acids. V was clipped by 2 bases and J by 5 bases, with 27 bases between them. Germline CDR1 is SGHTA and CDR2 is FQGNSA. The CDR3 coding sequence is TGTGCCAGCAGCTTATTTATGGGACTCGAGAAACAAGGAGGGGAGACCCAGTACTTC. This sequence encodes CASSLFMGLEKQGGETQYF. The complete variable domain, with remaining parts taken from reference TRBV7-2 and TRBJ2-5, reads GAGVSQSPSNKVTEKGKDVELRCDPISGHTALYWYRQSLGQGLEFLIYFQGNSAPDKSGLPSDRFSAERTGGSVSTLTIQRTQQEDSAVYLCASSLFMGLEKQGGETQYFGPGTRLLVL.

This clonotype has only a few counts. The chain employs TRBV11-2 and TRBJ2-5; no definite D call. The J call may not be correct, given that the DNA end is closer to TRBJ2-7. Germline-derived CDR1 and CDR2 are SGHAT and FQNNGV. The length of the CDR3 is 17 residues. CDR3 DNA sequence: TGTGCCAGCAGCTTAGCGCGCAGCGCCTCATACTCCTACGAGCAGTACTTC. Its translation is CASSLARSASYSYEQYF.

This chain uses TRBV6-6 with TRBJ2-3; D not certain. The CDR3 contains 13 residues. The ends were cut back, 7 bases at V and 0 bases at J, with 8 bases in the middle. The germline CDR1 and CDR2 sequences are MNHNY and SVGAGI (reference sequence). The chain's CDR3 is CASISPSTDTQYF. DNA for the CDR3: TGTGCCAGCATCTCACCTAGCACAGATACGCAGTATTTT.

Points on this clonotype: An end of the junction differs from the germline gene, which may be a read error. The chain joins TRBV28 to TRBJ2-7; the D is unclear. Germline assignment: CDR1 MDHEN and CDR2 SYDVKM. The CDR3 consists of 11 residues. DNA for the CDR3: TGTACCAGCAGTGCCCTTTACGAGCAGTACTTC. Encoded protein: CTSSALYEQYF.

This chain connects TRBV7-4 to TRBJ1-2; D is unresolved. CDR1 is SGHVT, CDR2 SQSDAQ, per germline. CDR3 size: 16 residues. Trimming took 1 base from V and 4 from J, leaving 16 bases between them. CDR3 loop: CASSLGGRSGSYGYTF. CDR3 in DNA: TGTGCCAGCAGCTTAGGAGGCCGGAGCGGGAGCTATGGCTACACCTTC.

The V call is TRBV12-3 or TRBV12-4, the J call TRBJ2-1; D call uncertain. This CDR3 is built from 15 residues. Trimming took 6 bases from V and 9 from J, leaving 21 bases between them. CDR3 DNA: TGTGCCAGCAGGGTCTCGAACTCCAGGCCAGGTGAGCAGTTCTTC. Encoded protein: CASRVSNSRPGEQFF.

This chain links TRBV25-1 with TRBJ2-5; D is uncertain. The tail of the sequence fits TRBJ2-1 better, so the J call may be wrong. Germline-derived CDR1 and CDR2 are MGHDK and SYGVNS. This CDR3 region has 11 residues. The CDR3 sequence is CASSTRYEQFF. As DNA, the CDR3 is TGTGCCAGCAGCACACGGTATGAGCAGTTCTTC.

This clonotype appeared a few times. CDR3 in amino acids: CASSTGTGFVETQYF. CDR3 coding DNA: TGTGCCAGCAGCACCGGGACAGGGTTCGTAGAGACCCAGTACTTC. V and J are TRBV7-9 and TRBJ2-5; 9 bases are shared with TRBD1. CDR3 length: 15 amino acids. Germline V CDR1 and CDR2: SEHNR, FQNEAQ (reference sequence). The V segment lost 5 bases and the J segment 4 bases; nucleotides outside the gene matches: 8.

This clonotype was picked up a small number of times. V gene TRBV20-1 combines with J gene TRBJ2-1, with D tentatively TRBD1 (6 bases). With 3 bases removed from V and 0 bases from J, the gap between germline ends came to 15 bases. Germline V gives CDR1 DFQATT, CDR2 SNEGSKA (reference sequence). The CDR3 runs 16 residues. CDR3: CSASQRQASSYNEQFF. CDR3 coding DNA: TGCAGTGCTAGCCAAAGACAGGCAAGCTCCTACAATGAGCAGTTCTTC.

The chain recombines TRBV5-1 with TRBJ2-1, with D possibly called TRBD1 or TRBD2 (5 bases each). CDR3 size: 16 residues. Deletions cut 3 bases from V and 0 bases from J, with 13 bases between. Germline CDR1 is SGHRS and CDR2 is YFSETQ. The CDR3 region is CASSWTPGSSYNEQFF. The CDR3 bases are TGCGCCAGCAGCTGGACGCCAGGGAGCTCCTACAATGAGCAGTTCTTC.

The V call is TRBV7-2, the J call TRBJ1-2, with D hard to call. V gave up 1 base and J gave up 8 bases, with 8 bases separating them. Germline V gives CDR1 SGHTA, CDR2 FQGNSA. This CDR3 spans 12 amino acids. CDR3 residues: CASSLGLFGYTF. CDR3 bases: TGTGCCAGCAGCTTAGGTTTATTCGGCTACACCTTC.

Only one count was recorded for this clonotype. The chain employs TRBV6-5 and TRBJ2-7; D gene uncertain. Germline values: CDR1 MNHEY, CDR2 SVGAGI. The CDR3 totals 15 residues. V gave up 6 bases and J gave up 3 bases, with 18 bases separating them. The CDR3 nucleotides read TGTGCCAGCAGGCCAGGCGGCAGGCCCTTCTACGAGCAGTACTTC. This translates into CASRPGGRPFYEQYF.

The V call is TRBV11-2, the J call TRBJ2-4; TRBD1 aligns across 9 bases. This CDR3 region has 15 residues. Trimming took 1 base from V and 9 from J; bases not matched to a gene: 7. Germline V CDR1 and CDR2: SGHAT, FQNNGV. The CDR3 nucleotides are TGTGCCAGCAGCTTAGGGGGGACAGGGTCTGGCATTCAGTACTTC. Translated: CASSLGGTGSGIQYF.

CDR3 sequence (DNA): TGTGCCAGCAGCCAAAAGGGAGGGTGGAATGAGCAGTTCTTC. Protein sequence: CASSQKGGWNEQFF. The chain has TRBV3-1 and TRBJ2-5, with 7 bases that match TRBD2. The J call may be wrong; the DNA end is better matched by TRBJ2-1. Germline-derived CDR1 and CDR2 are LGHDT and YNNKEL (reference sequence). This CDR3 region has 14 residues.

This clonotype showed up just a few times. The CDR3 nucleotides are TGTGCCAGCAGTTGGTCGGCGGGCTTTGGGGAAAAACTGTTTTTT. This encodes CASSWSAGFGEKLFF. This chain links TRBV6-5 with TRBJ1-4; D call uncertain. V gave up 4 bases and J gave up 8 bases, with 17 bases separating them. Germline V gene sequence: CDR1 MNHEY, CDR2 SVGAGI. The CDR3 sequence is 15 residues long.